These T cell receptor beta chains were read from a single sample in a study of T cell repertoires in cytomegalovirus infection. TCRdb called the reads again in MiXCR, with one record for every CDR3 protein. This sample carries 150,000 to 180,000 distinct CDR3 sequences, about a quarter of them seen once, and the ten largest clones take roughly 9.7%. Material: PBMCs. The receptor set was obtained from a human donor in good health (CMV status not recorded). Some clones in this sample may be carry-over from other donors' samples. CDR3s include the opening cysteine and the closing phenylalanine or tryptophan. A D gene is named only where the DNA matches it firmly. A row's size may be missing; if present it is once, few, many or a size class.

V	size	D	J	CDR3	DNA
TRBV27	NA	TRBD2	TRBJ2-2	CASSLPSGNNTGELFF	TGTGCCAGCAGTTTACCTAGCGGGAACAACACCGGGGAGCTGTTTTTT
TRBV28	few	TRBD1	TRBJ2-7	CASSSDRDPLSSSYEQYF	TGTGCCAGCAGTTCTGACAGGGACCCCTTATCGAGCTCCTACGAGCAGTACTTC
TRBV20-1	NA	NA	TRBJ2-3	CSARDLLMVSSETDTQYF	TGCAGTGCTAGAGATCTCCTAATGGTATCCAGCGAAACAGATACGCAGTATTTT
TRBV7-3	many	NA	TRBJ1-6	CASSPWGARDSPLHF	TGTGCCAGCAGCCCATGGGGGGCACGAGATTCACCCCTCCACTTT
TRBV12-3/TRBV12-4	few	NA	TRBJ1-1	CASSAKRTEAFF	TGTGCCAGCAGTGCAAAGAGGACTGAAGCTTTCTTT
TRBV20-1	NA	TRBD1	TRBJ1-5	CSVTPTGVNQPQHF	TGCAGTGTCACTCCGACAGGGGTCAATCAGCCCCAGCATTTT
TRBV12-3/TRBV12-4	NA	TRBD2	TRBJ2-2	CASSPTSGTTGELFF	TGTGCCAGCAGCCCGACTAGCGGGACCACCGGGGAGCTGTTTTTT
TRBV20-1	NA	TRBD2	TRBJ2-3	CSARDEREIDTQYF	TGCAGTGCTAGAGATGAGCGGGAGATAGATACGCAGTATTTT
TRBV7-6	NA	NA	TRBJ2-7	CASSPEGISAYEQYF	TGTGCCAGCAGTCCAGAGGGTATCTCCGCCTACGAGCAGTACTTC
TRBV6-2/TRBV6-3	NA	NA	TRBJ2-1	CASSYGPSEQFF	TGTGCCAGCAGTTACGGGCCCTCTGAGCAGTTCTTC
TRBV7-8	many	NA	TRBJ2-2	CASSFSGTSNTGELFF	TGTGCCAGCAGCTTTTCCGGGACCAGCAACACCGGGGAGCTGTTTTTT
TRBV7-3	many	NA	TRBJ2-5	CASSLDPGPQETQYF	TGTGCCAGCAGCCTAGACCCGGGCCCCCAAGAGACCCAGTACTTC
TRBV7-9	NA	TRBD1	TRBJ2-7	CASSLTGVNEQYF	TGTGCCAGCAGTCTGACAGGGGTAAACGAGCAGTACTTC
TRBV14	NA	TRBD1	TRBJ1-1	CASSQYRGGTEAFF	TGTGCCAGCAGCCAATACAGGGGCGGCACTGAAGCTTTCTTT
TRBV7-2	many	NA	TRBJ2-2	CASSLGGDTGELFF	TGTGCCAGCAGCTTAGGGGGGGACACCGGGGAGCTGTTTTTT
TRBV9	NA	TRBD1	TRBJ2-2	CASSTGQVSNTGELFF	TGTGCCAGCAGCACGGGACAGGTCTCGAACACCGGGGAGCTGTTTTTT